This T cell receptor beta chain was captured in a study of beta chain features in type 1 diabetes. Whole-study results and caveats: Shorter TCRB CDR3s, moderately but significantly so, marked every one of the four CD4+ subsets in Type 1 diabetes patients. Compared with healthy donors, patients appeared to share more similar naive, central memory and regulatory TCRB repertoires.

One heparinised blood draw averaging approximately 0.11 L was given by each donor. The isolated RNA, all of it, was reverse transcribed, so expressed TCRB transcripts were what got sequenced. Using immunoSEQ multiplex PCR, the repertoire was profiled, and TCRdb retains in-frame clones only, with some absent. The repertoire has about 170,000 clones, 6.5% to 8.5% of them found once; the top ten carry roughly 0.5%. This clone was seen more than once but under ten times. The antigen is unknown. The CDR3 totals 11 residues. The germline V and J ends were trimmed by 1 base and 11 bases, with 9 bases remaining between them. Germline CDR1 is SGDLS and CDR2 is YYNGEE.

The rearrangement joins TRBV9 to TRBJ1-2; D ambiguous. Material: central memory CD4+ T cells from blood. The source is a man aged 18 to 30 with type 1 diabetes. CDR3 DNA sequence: TGTGCCAGCAGCGTACGAACGGAGTACACCTTC. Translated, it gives CASSVRTEYTF.